This T cell receptor (beta chain) was sequenced for a study of CD8+ T cells in alopecia areata. Study details: The drug, oral tofacitinib, was given to treated patients at 5 to 10 mg twice daily.

Worth noting for this clone: Its antigen remains unknown.

Reverse transcribed after extraction, RNA yielded cDNA as the sequencing template. Profiling relied on immunoSEQ multiplex PCR, and the TCRdb table lists in-frame clones only, not all of them. This table has approximately 150,000 clones, around 87% appearing once. Germline CDR1 reads MRHNA; CDR2 reads SNTAGT. Trimming pared 2 bases from V and 9 bases from J, leaving 14 bases between. CDR3 length equals 14 residues. Study outcomes and limitations: TCRs were shared less clearly across patients than in mice, possibly for HLA-related reasons. Scalp repertoires also include resident alphabeta T cells from normal skin.

V and J are TRBV6-4 and TRBJ2-1; tentative D call: TRBD2 (5 bases). This clonotype was sampled from a human donor with alopecia areata. Sequenced material: CD8+ T cells sorted from blood, taken at week 0. This CDR3 reads CASSDAGEHGEQFF. CDR3 sequence (DNA): TGTGCCAGCAGTGACGCGGGCGAACACGGTGAGCAGTTCTTC.